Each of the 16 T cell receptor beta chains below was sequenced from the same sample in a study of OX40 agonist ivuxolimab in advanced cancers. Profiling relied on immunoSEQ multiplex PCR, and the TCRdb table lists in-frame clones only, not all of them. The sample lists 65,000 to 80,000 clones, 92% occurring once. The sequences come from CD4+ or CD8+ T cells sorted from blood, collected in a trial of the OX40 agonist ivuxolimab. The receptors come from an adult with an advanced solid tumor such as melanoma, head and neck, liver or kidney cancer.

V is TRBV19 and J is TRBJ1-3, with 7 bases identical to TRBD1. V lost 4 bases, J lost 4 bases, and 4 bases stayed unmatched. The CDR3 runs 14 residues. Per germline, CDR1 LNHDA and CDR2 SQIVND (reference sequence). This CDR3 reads CASSRDRSGNTIYF. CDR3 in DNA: TGTGCCAGTAGTAGGGACAGATCCGGAAACACCATATATTTT. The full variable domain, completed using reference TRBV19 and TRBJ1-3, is DGGITQSPKYLFRKEGQNVTLSCEQNLNHDAMYWYRQDPGQGLRLIYYSQIVNDFQKGDIAEGYSVSREKKESFPLTVTSAQKNPTAFYLCASSRDRSGNTIYFGEGSWLTVV.

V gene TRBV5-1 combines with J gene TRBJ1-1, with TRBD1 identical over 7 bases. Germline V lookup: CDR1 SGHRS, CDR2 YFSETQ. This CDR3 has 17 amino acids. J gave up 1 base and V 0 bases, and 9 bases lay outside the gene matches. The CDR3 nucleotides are TGCGCCAGCAGCTTGGTATTTTCTGGGACAGCGAACACTGAAGCTTTCTTT. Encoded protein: CASSLVFSGTANTEAFF.

The CDR3 DNA sequence: TGTGCCAGCAGCGTACAGAGAATCGGGAACAATGAGCAGTTCTTC. Translated: CASSVQRIGNNEQFF. The rearrangement links TRBV6-1 to TRBJ2-1; a weak D match, TRBD2 (5 bases). The ends were cut back, 6 bases at V and 5 bases at J, with 17 bases in the middle. This CDR3 region has 15 residues. From germline, CDR1 is MNHNS and CDR2 SASEGT.

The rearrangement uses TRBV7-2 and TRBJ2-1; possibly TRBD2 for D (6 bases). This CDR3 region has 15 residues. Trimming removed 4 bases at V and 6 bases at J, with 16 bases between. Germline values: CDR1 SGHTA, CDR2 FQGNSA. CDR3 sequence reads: CASSSRLGGSNEQFF. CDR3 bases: TGTGCCAGCAGCTCAAGACTAGGCGGCTCCAATGAGCAGTTCTTC.

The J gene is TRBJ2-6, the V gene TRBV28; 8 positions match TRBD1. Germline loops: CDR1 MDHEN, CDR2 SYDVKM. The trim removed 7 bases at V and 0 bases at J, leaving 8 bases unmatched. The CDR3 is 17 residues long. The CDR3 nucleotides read TGTGCCAGCACTGTACCCAGGGGGCTCTCTGGGGCCAACGTCCTGACTTTC. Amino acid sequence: CASTVPRGLSGANVLTF.

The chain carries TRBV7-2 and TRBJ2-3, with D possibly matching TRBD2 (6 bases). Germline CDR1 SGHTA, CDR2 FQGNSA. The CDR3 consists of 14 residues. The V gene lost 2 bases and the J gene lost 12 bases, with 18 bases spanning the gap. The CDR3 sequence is CASSLNRDWGDQYF. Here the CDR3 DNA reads TGTGCCAGCAGCTTAAACCGGGACTGGGGGGATCAGTATTTT.

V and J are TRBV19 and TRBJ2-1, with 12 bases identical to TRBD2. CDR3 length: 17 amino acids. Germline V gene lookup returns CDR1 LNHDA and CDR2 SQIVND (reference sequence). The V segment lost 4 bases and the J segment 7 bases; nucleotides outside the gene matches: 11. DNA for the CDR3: TGTGCCAGTAGTACCCGGACTAGCGGGACTAGCTATAATGAGCAGTTCTTC. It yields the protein CASSTRTSGTSYNEQFF.

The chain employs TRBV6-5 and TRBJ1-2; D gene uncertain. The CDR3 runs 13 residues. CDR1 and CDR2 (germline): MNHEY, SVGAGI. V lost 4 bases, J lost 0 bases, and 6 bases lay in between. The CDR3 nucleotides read TGTGCCAGCAGTTGGCAGTCTAACTATGGCTACACCTTC. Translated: CASSWQSNYGYTF.

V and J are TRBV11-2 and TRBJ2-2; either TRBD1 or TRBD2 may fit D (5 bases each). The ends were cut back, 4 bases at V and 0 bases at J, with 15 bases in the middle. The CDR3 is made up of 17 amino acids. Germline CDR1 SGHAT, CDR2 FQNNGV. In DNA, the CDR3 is TGTGCCAGCAGCTGGGCATATTGGGACGCGAACACCGGGGAGCTGTTTTTT. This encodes CASSWAYWDANTGELFF.

The DNA of the CDR3 is TGTGCCAGCAGTTACCGGGCAGATGGCTACACCTTC. It encodes CASSYRADGYTF. The rearrangement joins TRBV6-6 to TRBJ1-2; D is uncertain. CDR1 and CDR2 from the germline V gene are MNHNY and SVGAGI (reference sequence). The CDR3 covers 12 residues. V gave up 2 bases and J gave up 6 bases, with 7 bases separating them.

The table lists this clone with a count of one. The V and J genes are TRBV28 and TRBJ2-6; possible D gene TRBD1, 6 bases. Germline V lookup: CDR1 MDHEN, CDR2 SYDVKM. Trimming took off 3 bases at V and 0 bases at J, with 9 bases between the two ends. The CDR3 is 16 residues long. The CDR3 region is CASSLGHLSGANVLTF. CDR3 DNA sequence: TGTGCCAGCAGTTTGGGACATCTCTCTGGGGCCAACGTCCTGACTTTC.

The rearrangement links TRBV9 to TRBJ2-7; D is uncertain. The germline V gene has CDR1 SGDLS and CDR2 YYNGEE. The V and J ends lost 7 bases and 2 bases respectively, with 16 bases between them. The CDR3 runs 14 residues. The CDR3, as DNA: TGTGCCAGCGGTAAACTTCCCGAGACCTACGAGCAGTACTTC. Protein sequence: CASGKLPETYEQYF.

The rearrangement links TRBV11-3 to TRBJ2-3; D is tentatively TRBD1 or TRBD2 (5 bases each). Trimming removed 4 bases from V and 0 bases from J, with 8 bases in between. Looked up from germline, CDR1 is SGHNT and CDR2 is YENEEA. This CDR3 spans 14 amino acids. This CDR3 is CASSYRDSTDTQYF. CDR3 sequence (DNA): TGTGCCAGCAGCTACCGGGACAGCACAGATACGCAGTATTTT.

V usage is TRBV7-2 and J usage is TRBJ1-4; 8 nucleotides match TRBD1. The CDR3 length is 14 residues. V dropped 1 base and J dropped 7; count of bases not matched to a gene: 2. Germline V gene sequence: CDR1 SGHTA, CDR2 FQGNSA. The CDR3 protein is CASSLGTGSEKLFF. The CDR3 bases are TGTGCCAGCAGCTTAGGGACAGGGTCTGAAAAACTGTTTTTT. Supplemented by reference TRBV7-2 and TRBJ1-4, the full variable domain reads GAGVSQSPSNKVTEKGKDVELRCDPISGHTALYWYRQSLGQGLEFLIYFQGNSAPDKSGLPSDRFSAERTGGSVSTLTIQRTQQEDSAVYLCASSLGTGSEKLFFGSGTQLSVL.

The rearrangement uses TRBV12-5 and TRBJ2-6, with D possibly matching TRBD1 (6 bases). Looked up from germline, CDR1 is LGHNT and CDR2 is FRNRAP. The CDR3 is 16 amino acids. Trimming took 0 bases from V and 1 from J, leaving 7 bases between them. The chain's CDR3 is CASGLVGGSGANVLTF. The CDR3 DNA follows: TGTGCTAGTGGTTTGGTAGGGGGATCTGGGGCCAACGTCCTGACTTTC.

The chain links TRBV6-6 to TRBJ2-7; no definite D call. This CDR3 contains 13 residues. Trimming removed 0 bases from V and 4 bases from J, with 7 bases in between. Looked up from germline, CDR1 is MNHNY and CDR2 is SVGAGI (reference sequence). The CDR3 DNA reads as TGTGCCAGCAGTTACTCGGTAACATACGAGCAGTACTTC. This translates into CASSYSVTYEQYF.